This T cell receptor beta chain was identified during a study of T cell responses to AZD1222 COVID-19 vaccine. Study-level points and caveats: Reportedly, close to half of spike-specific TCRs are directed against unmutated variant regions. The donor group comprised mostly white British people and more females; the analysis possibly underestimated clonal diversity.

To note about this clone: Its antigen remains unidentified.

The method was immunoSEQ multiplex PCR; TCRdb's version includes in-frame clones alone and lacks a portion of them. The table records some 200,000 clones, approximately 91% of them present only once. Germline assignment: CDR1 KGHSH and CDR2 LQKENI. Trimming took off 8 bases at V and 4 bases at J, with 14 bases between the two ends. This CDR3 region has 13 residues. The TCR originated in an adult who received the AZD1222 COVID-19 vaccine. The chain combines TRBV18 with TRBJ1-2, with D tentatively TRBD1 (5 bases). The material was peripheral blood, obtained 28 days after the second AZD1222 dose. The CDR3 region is CASNAGTVYGYTF. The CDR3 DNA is TGTGCCAGCAACGCCGGGACGGTCTATGGCTACACCTTC.